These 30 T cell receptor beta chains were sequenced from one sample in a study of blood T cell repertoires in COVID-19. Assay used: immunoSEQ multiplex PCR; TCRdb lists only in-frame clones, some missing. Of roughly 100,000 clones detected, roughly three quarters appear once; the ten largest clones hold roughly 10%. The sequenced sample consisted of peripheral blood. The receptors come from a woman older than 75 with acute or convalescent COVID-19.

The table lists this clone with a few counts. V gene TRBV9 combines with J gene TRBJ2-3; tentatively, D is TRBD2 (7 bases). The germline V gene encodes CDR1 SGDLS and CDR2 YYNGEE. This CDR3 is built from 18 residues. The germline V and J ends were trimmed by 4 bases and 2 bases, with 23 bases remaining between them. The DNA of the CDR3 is TGTGCCAGCAGCTTGAACCCCCCGCGGGGGCCCAACACAGATACGCAGTATTTT. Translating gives CASSLNPPRGPNTDTQYF.

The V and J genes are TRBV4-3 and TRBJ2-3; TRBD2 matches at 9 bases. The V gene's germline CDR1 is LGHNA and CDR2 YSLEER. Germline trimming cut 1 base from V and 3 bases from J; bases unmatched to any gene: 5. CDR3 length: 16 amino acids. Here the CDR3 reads CASSQASSGATDTQYF. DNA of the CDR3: TGCGCCAGCAGCCAAGCTTCTAGCGGGGCAACAGATACGCAGTATTTT.

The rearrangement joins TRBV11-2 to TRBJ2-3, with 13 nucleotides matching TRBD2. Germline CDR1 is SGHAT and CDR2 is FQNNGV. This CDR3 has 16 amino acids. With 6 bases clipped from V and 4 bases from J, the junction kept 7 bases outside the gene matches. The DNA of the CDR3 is TGTGCCAGCAGACGACGGACTAGCGGGAGCCCAGATACGCAGTATTTT. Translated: CASRRRTSGSPDTQYF.

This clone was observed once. Here the CDR3 DNA reads TGTGCCAGCAGCCAAGTGGTTAGCGGAGCCTACAATGAGCAGTTCTTC. Protein product: CASSQVVSGAYNEQFF. The gene calls are TRBV14 and TRBJ2-1, with D perhaps matching TRBD2 (6 bases). Trimming stripped 1 base from V and 2 bases from J, with 12 bases between. Germline assignment: CDR1 SGHDN and CDR2 FVKESK. The CDR3 extends over 16 amino acids.

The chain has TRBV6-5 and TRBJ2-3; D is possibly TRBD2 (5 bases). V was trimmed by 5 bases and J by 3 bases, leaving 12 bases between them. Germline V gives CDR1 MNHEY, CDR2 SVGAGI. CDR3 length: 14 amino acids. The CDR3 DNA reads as TGTGCCAGCAGTAGAGGGCCGATGACAGATACGCAGTATTTT. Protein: CASSRGPMTDTQYF.

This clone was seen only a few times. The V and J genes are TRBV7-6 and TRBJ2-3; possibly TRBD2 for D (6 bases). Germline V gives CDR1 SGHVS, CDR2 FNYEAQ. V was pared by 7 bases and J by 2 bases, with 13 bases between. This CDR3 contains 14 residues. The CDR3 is CASTLGGYTDTQYF. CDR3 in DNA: TGTGCCAGCACTCTGGGGGGATACACAGATACGCAGTATTTT.

The CDR3 DNA follows: TGTGCCAGCAACACAGGTAGCTCCTACAATGAGCAGTTCTTC. Its translation is CASNTGSSYNEQFF. This chain uses TRBV7-9 with TRBJ2-1; possible D gene TRBD1, 5 bases. The CDR3 runs to 14 residues. Trimming removed 7 bases from V and 0 bases from J, with 10 bases in between. Germline values: CDR1 SEHNR, CDR2 FQNEAQ (reference sequence).

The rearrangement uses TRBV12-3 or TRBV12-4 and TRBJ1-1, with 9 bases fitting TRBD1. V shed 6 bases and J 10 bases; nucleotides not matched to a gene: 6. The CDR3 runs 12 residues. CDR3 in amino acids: CASRKDRGRAFF. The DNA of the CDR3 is TGTGCCAGCAGAAAGGACAGGGGTCGAGCTTTCTTT.

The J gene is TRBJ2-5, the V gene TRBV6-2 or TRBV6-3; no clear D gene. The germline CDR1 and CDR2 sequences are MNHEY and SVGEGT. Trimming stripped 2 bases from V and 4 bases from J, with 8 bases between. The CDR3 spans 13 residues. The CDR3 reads CASSYAGAETQYF. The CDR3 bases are TGTGCCAGCAGTTACGCTGGAGCAGAGACCCAGTACTTC.

CDR3 amino acids: CASMVRFSSYEQYF. DNA for the CDR3: TGTGCCAGCATGGTCCGCTTCAGCTCCTACGAGCAGTACTTC. The J gene is TRBJ2-7, the V gene TRBV6-5; no reliable D call. V was cut by 7 bases and J by 0 bases, with 13 bases left in between. The V gene's germline CDR1 is MNHEY and CDR2 SVGAGI. This CDR3 spans 14 amino acids.

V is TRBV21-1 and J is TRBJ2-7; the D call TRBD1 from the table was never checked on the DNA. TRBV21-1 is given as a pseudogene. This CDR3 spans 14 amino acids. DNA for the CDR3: TGTGCCAGCAGCTATCGGACAGGGTGCCACGAGCAGTACTTC. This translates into CASSYRTGCHEQYF.

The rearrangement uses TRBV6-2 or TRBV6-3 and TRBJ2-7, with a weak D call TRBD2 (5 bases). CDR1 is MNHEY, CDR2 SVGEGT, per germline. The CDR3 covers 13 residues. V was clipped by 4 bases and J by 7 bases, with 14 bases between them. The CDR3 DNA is TGTGCCAGCAGTTGGAGGTCCTCGGGAGAGCAGTACTTC. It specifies CASSWRSSGEQYF.

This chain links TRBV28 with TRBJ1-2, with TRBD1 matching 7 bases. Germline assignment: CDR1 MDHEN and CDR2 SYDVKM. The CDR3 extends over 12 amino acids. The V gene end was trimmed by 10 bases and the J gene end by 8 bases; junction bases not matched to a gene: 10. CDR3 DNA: TGTGCCACCTTAACAGGGGAGATAGGCTACACCTTC. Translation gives CATLTGEIGYTF.

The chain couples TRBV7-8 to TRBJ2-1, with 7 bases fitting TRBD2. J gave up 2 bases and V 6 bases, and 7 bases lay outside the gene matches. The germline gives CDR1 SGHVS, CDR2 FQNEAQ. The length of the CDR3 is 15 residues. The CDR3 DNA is TGTGCCAGCAGTCCCTGGCGGGGGACCTACAATGAGCAGTTCTTC. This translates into CASSPWRGTYNEQFF.

CDR3 DNA sequence: TGTGCCAGCAGCCAAGCGTCAGGGTTTAACTATGGCTACACCTTC. This sequence encodes CASSQASGFNYGYTF. This sequence joins TRBV3-1 (or the pseudogene TRBV3-2) and TRBJ1-2; weak D call: TRBD1 (5 bases). This CDR3 comprises 15 residues. Germline-derived CDR1 and CDR2 are LGHDT and YNNKEL (reference sequence). V lost 1 base, J lost 1 base, and 10 bases lay in between.

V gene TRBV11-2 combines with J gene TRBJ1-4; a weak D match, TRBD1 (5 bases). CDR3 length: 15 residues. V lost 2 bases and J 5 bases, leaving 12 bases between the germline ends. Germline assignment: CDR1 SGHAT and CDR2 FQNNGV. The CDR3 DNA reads TGTGCCAGCAGCTTAAACCAGGGACTAAATGAAAAACTGTTTTTT. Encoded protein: CASSLNQGLNEKLFF.

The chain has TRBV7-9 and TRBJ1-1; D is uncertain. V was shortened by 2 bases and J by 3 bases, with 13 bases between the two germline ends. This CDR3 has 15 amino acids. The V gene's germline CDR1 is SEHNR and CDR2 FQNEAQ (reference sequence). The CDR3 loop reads CASSLKPGRDTEAFF. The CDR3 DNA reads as TGTGCCAGCAGCTTAAAACCGGGAAGGGACACTGAAGCTTTCTTT.

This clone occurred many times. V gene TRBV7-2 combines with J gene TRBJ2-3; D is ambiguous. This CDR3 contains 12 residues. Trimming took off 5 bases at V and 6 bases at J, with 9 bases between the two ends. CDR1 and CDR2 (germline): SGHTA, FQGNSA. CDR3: CASSPLRDTQYF. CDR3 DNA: TGTGCCAGCAGCCCCCTACGGGATACGCAGTATTTT.

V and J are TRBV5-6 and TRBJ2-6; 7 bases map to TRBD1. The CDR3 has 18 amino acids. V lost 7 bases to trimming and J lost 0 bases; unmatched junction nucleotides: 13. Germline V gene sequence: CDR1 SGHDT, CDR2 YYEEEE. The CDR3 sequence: CASELRGQIFSGANVLTF. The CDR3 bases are TGTGCCAGCGAGCTTAGGGGACAGATCTTCTCTGGGGCCAACGTCCTGACTTTC.

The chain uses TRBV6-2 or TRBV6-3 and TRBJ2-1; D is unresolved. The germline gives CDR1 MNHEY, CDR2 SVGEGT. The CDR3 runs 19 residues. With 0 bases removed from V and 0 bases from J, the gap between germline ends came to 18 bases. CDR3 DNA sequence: TGTGCCAGCAGTTACTCGAAAGCAAAGCCACAGAGCTCCTACAATGAGCAGTTCTTC. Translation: CASSYSKAKPQSSYNEQFF.

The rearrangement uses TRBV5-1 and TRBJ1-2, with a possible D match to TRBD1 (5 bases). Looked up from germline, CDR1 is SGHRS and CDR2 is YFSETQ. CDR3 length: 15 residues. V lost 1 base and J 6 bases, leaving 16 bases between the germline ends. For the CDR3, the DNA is TGCGCCAGCAGCTTGAGTCCAGGGCAGGTCGATGGCTACACCTTC. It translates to CASSLSPGQVDGYTF.

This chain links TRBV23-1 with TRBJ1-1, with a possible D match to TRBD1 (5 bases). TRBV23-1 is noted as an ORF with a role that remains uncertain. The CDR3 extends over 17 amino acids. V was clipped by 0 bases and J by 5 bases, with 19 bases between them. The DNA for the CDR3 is TGCGCCAGCAGTCAATCCACATCACAGGAACGGGAGACTGAAGCTTTCTTT. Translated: CASSQSTSQERETEAFF.

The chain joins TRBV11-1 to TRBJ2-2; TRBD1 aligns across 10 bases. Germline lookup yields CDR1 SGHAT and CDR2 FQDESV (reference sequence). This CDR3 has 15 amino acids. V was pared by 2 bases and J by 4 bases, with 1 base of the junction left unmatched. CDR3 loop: CASSLRTGGTGELFF. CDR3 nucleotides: TGTGCCAGCAGCTTACGGACAGGGGGCACCGGGGAGCTGTTTTTT.

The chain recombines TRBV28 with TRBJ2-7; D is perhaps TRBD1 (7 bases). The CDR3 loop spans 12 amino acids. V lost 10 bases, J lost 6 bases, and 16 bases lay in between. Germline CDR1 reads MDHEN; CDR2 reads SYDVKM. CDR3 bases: TGTGCCACCAGGACTCAGGGGGGCGAGCAGTACTTC. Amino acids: CATRTQGGEQYF. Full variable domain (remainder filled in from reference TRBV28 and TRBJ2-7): DVKVTQSSRYLVKRTGEKVFLECVQDMDHENMFWYRQDPGLGLRLIYFSYDVKMKEKGDIPEGYSVSREKKERFSLILESASTNQTSMYLCATRTQGGEQYFGPGTRLTVT.

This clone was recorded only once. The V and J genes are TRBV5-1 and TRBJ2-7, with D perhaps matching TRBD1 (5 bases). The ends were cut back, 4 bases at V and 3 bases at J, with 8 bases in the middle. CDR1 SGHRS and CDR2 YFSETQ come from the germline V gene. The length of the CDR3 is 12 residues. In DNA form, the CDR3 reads TGCGCCAGCAGCCAGGACAACTACGAGCAGTACTTC. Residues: CASSQDNYEQYF. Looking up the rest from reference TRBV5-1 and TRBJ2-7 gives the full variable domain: KAGVTQTPRYLIKTRGQQVTLSCSPISGHRSVSWYQQTPGQGLQFLFEYFSETQRNKGNFPGRFSGRQFSNSRSEMNVSTLELGDSALYLCASSQDNYEQYFGPGTRLTVT.

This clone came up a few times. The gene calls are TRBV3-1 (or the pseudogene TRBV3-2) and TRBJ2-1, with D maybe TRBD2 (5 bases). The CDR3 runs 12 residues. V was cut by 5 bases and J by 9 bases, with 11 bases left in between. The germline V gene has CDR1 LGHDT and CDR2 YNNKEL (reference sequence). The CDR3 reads CASSSGIREQFF. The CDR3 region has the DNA TGTGCCAGCAGCTCGGGAATCCGTGAGCAGTTCTTC.

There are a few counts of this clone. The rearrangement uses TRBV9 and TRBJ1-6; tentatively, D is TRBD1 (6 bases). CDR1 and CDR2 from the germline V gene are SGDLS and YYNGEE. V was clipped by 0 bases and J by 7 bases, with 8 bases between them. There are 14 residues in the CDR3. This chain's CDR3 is CASSVGQGNSPLHF. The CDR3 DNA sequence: TGTGCCAGCAGCGTAGGCCAGGGGAATTCACCCCTCCACTTT.

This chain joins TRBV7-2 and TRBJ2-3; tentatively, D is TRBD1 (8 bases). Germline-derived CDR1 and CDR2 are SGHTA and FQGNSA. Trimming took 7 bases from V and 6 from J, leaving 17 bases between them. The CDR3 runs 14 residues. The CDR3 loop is CASIQDRGGDTQYF. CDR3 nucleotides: TGTGCCAGCATCCAAGACAGGGGAGGGGATACGCAGTATTTT.

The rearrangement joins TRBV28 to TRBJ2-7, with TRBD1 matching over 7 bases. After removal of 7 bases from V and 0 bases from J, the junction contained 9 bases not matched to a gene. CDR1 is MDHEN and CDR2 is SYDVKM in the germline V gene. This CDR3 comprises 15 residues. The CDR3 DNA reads TGTGCCAGCACCCCTTACAGGGGCAGCTCCTACGAGCAGTACTTC. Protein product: CASTPYRGSSYEQYF.

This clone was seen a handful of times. DNA for the CDR3: TGTGCCAGTAGTATCCAGGGAGGTCAGCCCCAGCATTTT. It specifies CASSIQGGQPQHF. The chain carries TRBV19 and TRBJ1-5, with D perhaps TRBD1 (5 bases). V lost 3 bases to trimming and J lost 6 bases, with 9 bases between them. CDR1 is LNHDA and CDR2 is SQIVND in the germline V gene (reference sequence). This CDR3 has 13 residues.